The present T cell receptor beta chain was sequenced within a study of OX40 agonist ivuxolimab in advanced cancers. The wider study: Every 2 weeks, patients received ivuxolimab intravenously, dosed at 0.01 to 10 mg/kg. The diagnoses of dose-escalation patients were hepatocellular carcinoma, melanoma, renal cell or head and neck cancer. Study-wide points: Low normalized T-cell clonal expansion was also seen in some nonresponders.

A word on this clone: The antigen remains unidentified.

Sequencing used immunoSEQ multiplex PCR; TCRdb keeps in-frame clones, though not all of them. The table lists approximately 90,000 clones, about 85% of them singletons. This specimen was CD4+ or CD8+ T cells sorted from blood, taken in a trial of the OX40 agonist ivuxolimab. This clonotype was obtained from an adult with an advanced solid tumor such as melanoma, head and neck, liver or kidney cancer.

The CDR3 is CASSRQGDEQFF. Written as DNA, the CDR3 is TGTGCCAGCAGCAGACAGGGGGATGAGCAGTTCTTC. This rearrangement joins TRBV7-9 to TRBJ2-1, with 9 nucleotides matching TRBD1. There are 12 residues in the CDR3. CDR1 and CDR2 (germline): SEHNR, FQNEAQ (reference sequence). The V segment lost 5 bases and the J segment 8 bases; nucleotides outside the gene matches: 1.